This TCR beta chain is from a study of cytomegalovirus exposure and HLA in healthy donors. Amplification used 60 Vbeta primers and 13 Jbeta primers. Assay used: immunoSEQ multiplex PCR; TCRdb lists only in-frame clones, some missing. The sample has roughly 150,000 clones, around 85% seen once. Study observations and caveats: Rare TCR sequences dominated, though some public TCRs recurred in many donors.

About this clone: Its antigen remains unknown. Other DNA variants within this sample encode the same CDR3.

The germline V gene encodes CDR1 LNHDA and CDR2 SQIVND (reference sequence). The length of the CDR3 is 14 residues. Trimming cost V 3 bases and J 7 bases; bases outside gene matches: 6. The chain uses TRBV19 and TRBJ1-5, with 7 nucleotides matching TRBD1. Sequenced material: PBMCs. This TCR derives from a boy aged 2 to 10 in good health and CMV-seronegative. The CDR3 nucleotides read TGTGCCAGTAGTATTCGGGACAGAGGACAGCCCCAGCATTTT. Protein product: CASSIRDRGQPQHF.